This T cell receptor (beta chain) was captured by sequencing in a study of Ad26.COV2.S vaccination and SARS-CoV-2 variants listed by TCRdb under 2021. General notes on the study: Vaccine-arm donors were drawn from COV1001, a multicentre, randomized, double-blind, placebo-controlled phase I-IIa trial of Ad26.COV2.S in healthy adults. Ad26.COV2.S was administered intramuscularly at 5 x 10^10 or 1 x 10^11 viral particles, either as a single shot or as two shots given 56 days apart. Sequencing of the TCRbeta repertoire served to evaluate the specificity and breadth of SARS-CoV-2-reactive T cell receptors following Ad26.COV2.S vaccination. A total of some 30 samples were included in the TCR-sequenced set, comprising about 20 Ad26.COV2.S vaccine recipients, 5 placebo recipients and 8 SARS-CoV-2 convalescent individuals. Participants in the trial were split at random into five groups of five each, receiving low-dose or high-dose Ad26.COV2.S once or twice, or else placebo on both occasions. Investigators did not know the trial group allocation while performing experiments and assessing outcomes.

The immunoSEQ Assay was used to sequence TCRbeta CDR3 regions. After extraction, genomic DNA underwent amplification by bias-controlled multiplex PCR, followed by high-throughput sequencing. The study's processing was this. To quantify the absolute abundance of every unique TCRbeta CDR3 region, sequences were collapsed and filtered. Usable DNA was measured by amplifying reference genes present in all nucleated cells, and TCRbeta template counts were normalized to that usable DNA to estimate T cell fraction. Repertoire TCRs were annotated as SARS-CoV-2-specific by exact matching of V gene, CDR3 amino acid sequence and J gene to a known reactive TCR set. MIRA supplied the reference SARS-CoV-2 TCR set, which was filtered for enrichment in COVID-19-positive ImmuneCODE repertoires so that public or cross-reactive TCRs were removed. Drawing on the MIRA antigens, annotated TCRs were analysed further at the level of specific ORF or position within ORF. Breadth was defined as annotated unique rearrangements over total unique productive rearrangements; depth was the summed frequency of those rearrangements. Two-sided Wilcoxon rank-sum tests were applied when comparing TCR breadth between groups. Entries here come from immuneACCESS through TCRdb and include only in-frame sequences with V and J called. Some clones fail to appear in such tables; in the studies checked, an unresolved V gene covers under half of the shortfall, and the cause of the remainder is unknown. The V and J calls and clone size are taken from that table; D and trimming were inferred from the DNA. The sample contains approximately 300,000 clones, 70% to 90% of them found a single time. The leading ten clones occupy 1.9% of the sample.

V and J are truncated by 4 bases and 8 bases respectively, leaving an intervening sequence of 15 bases. For CDR1 and CDR2, the germline V gene lists SGHDT and YYEEEE. Taken from cysteine to phenylalanine, the CDR3 has 13 residues. Solely the CDR3 DNA is kept, with 39 bases framed from the first base. The label giving this sample's treatment or condition can be read as: around 19 received Ad26.COV2.S at low or high dose, single or two shots; 5 received placebo; per-sample allocation not given. For vaccine and placebo recipients, repertoires were sequenced using samples collected on day 63 after the first injection. Cohort 1b enrolled some 25 adults aged 18-55 years at a single site in Boston, USA, between 29 July and 7 August 2020. As a vaccine, Ad26.COV2.S was a replication-incompetent adenovirus type 26 vector that expressed a prefusion-stabilized SARS-CoV-2 spike protein derived from the original Wuhan strain.

In the case of this clone: Its antigen is unknown. No per-base quality is available; no much larger clone lies one base away.

The paper as a whole reports these results and caveats: Spike-specific TCR breadth was higher in Ad26.COV2.S recipients than in placebo recipients (P = 0.0014). Comparing responses between vaccine doses or regimens was not something the study was powered to do. It was noted by the authors that total T cell responses may have been underestimated by the TCR breadth and depth analyses. Non-spike TCR breadth was comparable between vaccine and placebo recipients, consistent with the vaccine containing only spike. After vaccination, spike-specific CD8+ and CD4+ T cell responses were reported to show substantial breadth.

This sequence was found in a person aged 18-60 years who received the Ad26.COV2.S COVID-19 vaccine or a placebo. The chain links TRBV5-6 with TRBJ1-1, and perhaps TRBD1 as D gene, on 6 matching bases. This specimen was peripheral blood, taken in a trial of Ad26.COV2.S vaccine versus placebo. The nucleotide sequence reads as follows: TGTGCCAGCAGCAAAACGAGGGGGGCAGAAGCTTTCTTT. Translation gives CASSKTRGAEAFF.